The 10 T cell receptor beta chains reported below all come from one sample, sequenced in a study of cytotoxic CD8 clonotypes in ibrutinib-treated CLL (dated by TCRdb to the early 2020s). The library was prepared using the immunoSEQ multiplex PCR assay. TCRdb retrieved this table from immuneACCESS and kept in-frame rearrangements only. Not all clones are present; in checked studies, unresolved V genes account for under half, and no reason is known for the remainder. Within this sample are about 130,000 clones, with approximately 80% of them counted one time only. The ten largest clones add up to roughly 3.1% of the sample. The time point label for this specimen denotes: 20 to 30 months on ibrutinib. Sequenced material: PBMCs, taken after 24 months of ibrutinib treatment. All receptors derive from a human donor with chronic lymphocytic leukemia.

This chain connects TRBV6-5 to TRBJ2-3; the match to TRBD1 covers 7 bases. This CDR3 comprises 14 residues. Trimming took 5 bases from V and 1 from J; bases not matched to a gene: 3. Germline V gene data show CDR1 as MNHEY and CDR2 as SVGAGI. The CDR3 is CASSTTGGTDTQYF. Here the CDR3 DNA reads TGTGCCAGCAGTACTACAGGGGGCACAGATACGCAGTATTTT.

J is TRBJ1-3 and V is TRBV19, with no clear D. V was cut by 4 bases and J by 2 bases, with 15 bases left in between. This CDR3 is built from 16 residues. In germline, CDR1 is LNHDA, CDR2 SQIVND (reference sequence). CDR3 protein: CASSRTLDRTGNTIYF. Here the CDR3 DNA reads TGTGCCAGTAGTAGGACCTTGGACCGCACTGGAAACACCATATATTTT.

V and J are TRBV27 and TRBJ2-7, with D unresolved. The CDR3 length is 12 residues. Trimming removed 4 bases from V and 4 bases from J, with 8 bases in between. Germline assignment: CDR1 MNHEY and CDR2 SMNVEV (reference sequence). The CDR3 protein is CASSSGVYEQYF. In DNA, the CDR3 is TGTGCCAGCAGTTCAGGAGTTTACGAGCAGTACTTC.

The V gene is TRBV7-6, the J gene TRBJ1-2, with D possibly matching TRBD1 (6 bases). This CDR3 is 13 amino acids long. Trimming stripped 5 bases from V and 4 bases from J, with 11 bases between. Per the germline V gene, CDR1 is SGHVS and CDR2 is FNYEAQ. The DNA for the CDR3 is TGTGCCAGCAGCCCAGGGACAAGCTATGGCTACACCTTC. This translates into CASSPGTSYGYTF.

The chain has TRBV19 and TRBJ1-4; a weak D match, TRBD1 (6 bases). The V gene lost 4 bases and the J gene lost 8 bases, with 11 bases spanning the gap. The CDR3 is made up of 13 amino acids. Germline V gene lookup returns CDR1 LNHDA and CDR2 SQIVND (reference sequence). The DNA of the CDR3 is TGTGCCAGTAGTACAACAGGGAGCGAAAAACTGTTTTTT. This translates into CASSTTGSEKLFF.

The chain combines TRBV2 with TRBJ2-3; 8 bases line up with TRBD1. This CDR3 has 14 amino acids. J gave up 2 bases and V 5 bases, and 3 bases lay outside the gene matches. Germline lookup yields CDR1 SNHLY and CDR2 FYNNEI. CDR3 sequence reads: CASSTQGATDTQYF. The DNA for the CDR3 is TGTGCCAGCAGTACCCAGGGGGCCACAGATACGCAGTATTTT.

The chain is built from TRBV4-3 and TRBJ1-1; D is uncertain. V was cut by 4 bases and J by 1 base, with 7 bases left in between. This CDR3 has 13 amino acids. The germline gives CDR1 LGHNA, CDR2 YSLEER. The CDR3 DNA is TGCGCCAGCAGCCGGGGAAGGAACACTGAAGCTTTCTTT. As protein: CASSRGRNTEAFF.

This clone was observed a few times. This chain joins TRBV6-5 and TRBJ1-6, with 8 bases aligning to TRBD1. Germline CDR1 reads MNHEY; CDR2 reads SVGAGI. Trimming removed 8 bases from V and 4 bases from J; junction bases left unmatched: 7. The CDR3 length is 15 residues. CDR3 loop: CASVDRDSYNSPLHF. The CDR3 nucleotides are TGTGCCAGCGTGGACAGGGATTCGTATAATTCACCCCTCCACTTT.

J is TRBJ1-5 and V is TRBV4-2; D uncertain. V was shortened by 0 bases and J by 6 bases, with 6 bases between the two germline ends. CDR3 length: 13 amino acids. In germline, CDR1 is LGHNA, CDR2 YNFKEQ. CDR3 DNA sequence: TGTGCCAGCAGCCAAGATCGGGTTCAGCCCCAGCATTTT. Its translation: CASSQDRVQPQHF.

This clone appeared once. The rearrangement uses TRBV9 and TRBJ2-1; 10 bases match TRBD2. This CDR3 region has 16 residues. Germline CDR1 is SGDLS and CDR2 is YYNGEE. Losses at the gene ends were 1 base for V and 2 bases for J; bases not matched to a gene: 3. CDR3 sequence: CASSVRSGGAYNEQFF. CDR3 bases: TGTGCCAGCAGCGTAAGAAGCGGGGGGGCCTACAATGAGCAGTTCTTC.